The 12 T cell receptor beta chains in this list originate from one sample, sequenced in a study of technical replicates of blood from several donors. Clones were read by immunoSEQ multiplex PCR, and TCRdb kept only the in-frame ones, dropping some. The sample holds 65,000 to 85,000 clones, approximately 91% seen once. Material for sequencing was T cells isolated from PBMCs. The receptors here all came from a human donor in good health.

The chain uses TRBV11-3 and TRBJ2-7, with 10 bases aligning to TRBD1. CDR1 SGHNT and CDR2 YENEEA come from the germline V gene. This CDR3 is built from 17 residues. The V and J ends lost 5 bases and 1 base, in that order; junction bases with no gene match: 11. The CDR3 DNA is TGTGCCAGCAGCGCCATAGGGGACAGGGGTAGTTCCTACGAGCAGTACTTC. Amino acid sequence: CASSAIGDRGSSYEQYF.

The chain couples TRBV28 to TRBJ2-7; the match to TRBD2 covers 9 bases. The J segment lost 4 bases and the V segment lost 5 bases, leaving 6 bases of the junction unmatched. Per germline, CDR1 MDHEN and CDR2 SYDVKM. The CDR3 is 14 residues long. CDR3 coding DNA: TGTGCCAGCAGTCCACTAGCGGGTTTATACGAGCAGTACTTC. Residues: CASSPLAGLYEQYF.

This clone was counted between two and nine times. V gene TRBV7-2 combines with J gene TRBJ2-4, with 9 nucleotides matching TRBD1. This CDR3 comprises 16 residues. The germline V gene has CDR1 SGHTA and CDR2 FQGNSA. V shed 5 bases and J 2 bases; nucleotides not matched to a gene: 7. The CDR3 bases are TGTGCCAGCAGCCTTACAGGGGGCGGGTCCAAAAACATTCAGTACTTC. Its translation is CASSLTGGGSKNIQYF.

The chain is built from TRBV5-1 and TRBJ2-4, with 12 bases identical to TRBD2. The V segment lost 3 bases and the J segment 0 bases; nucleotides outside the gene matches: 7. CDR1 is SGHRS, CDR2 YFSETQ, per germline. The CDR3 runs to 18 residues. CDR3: CASSSTSGSSLAKNIQYF. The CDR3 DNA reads TGCGCCAGCAGCTCGACTAGCGGGAGCTCACTAGCCAAAAACATTCAGTACTTC. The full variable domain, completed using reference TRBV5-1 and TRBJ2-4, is KAGVTQTPRYLIKTRGQQVTLSCSPISGHRSVSWYQQTPGQGLQFLFEYFSETQRNKGNFPGRFSGRQFSNSRSEMNVSTLELGDSALYLCASSSTSGSSLAKNIQYFGAGTRLSVL.

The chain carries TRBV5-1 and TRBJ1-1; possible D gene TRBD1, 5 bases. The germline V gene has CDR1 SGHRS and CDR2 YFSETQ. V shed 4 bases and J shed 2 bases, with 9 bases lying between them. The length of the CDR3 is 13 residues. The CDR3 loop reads CASSGRGNTEAFF. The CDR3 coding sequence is TGCGCCAGCAGCGGAAGGGGAAACACTGAAGCTTTCTTT.

The DNA of the CDR3 is TGTGCCAGCAGCCCTGTGGTATCCCTACCTACTGAAGCTTTCTTT. Its translation is CASSPVVSLPTEAFF. The chain joins TRBV7-9 to TRBJ1-1, with D unresolved. V shed 5 bases and J shed 5 bases, with 18 bases lying between them. CDR3 length: 15 residues. Germline V gene data show CDR1 as SEHNR and CDR2 as FQNEAQ (reference sequence).

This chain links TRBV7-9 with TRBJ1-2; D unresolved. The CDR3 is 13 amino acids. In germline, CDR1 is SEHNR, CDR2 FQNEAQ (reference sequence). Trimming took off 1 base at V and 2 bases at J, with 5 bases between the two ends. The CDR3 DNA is TGTGCCAGCAGCTTAGACTGGAACTATGGCTACACCTTC. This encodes CASSLDWNYGYTF.

The CDR3 loop reads CASSFRGSNQPQHF. The CDR3 region has the DNA TGTGCCAGCAGCTTCCGGGGTAGCAATCAGCCCCAGCATTTT. V and J are TRBV7-2 and TRBJ1-5; D call uncertain. The CDR3 extends over 14 amino acids. In germline, CDR1 is SGHTA, CDR2 FQGNSA. Trimming took 3 bases from V and 0 from J, leaving 6 bases between them.

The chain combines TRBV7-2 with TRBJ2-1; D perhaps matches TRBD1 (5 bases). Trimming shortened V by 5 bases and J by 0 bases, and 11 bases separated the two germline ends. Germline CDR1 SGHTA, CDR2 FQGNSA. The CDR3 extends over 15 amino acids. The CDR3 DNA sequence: TGTGCCAGCAGCGGACAAGCCAGCTCCTACAATGAGCAGTTCTTC. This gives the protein CASSGQASSYNEQFF.

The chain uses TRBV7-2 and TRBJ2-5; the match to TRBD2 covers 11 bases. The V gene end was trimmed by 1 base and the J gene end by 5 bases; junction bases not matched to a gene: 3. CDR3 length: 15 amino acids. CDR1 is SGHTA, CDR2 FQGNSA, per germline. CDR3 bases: TGTGCCAGCAGCTTAGTCCTAGCGGGAGGTGAGACCCAGTACTTC. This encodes CASSLVLAGGETQYF.

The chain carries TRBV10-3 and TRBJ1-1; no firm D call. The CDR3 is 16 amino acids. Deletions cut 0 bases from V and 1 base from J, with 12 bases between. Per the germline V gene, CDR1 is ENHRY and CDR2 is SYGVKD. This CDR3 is CAISESLHRRNTEAFF. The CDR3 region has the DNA TGTGCCATCAGTGAGTCTCTCCACAGAAGGAACACTGAAGCTTTCTTT.

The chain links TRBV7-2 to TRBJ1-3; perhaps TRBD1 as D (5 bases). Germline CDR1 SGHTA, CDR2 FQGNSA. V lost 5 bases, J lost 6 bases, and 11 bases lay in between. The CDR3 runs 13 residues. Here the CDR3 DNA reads TGTGCCAGCAGCCCAAGACAGCCAAACACCATATATTTT. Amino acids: CASSPRQPNTIYF.